A selection of T cell receptor beta chains follows, all from one sample in a study of regulatory T cells in long-lasting Graves disease. Using its own MiXCR run on the multiplex PCR reads, TCRdb lists one record per CDR3 protein. The top ten hold about 11% of the sample, which has 400,000 to 550,000 distinct CDR3 sequences, roughly 15% seen once. These data were also filed under a second study, of T cells in Graves' hyperthyroidism and ophthalmopathy.

The sample consisted of peripheral blood mononuclear cells (PBMCs), taken at new diagnosis, from a patient treated with antithyroid drugs. The receptors originated from a woman in her 30s with Graves disease. The CDR3 runs from the conserved cysteine through the conserved F or W.

v_gene | CDR3aa
TRBV6-1 | CASSGLAIGADTQYF
TRBV3-1 | CASSQPSGPSDEQFF
TRBV7-9 | CASSLGRTSGVTDTQYF
TRBV11-2 | CASSPTSGVETQYF
TRBV7-9 | CASSLRADTQYF
TRBV20-1 | CSARPTRGRGEQYF
TRBV5-1 | CASSFFPDRAAYEQYF
TRBV6-1 | CASSESANYGYTF
TRBV7-6 | CAGSLLGYVETQYF
TRBV20-1 | CSARDWQGLSYGYTF
TRBV20-1 | CSASRTGGRATTGELFF
TRBV2 | CASTRTSGRTGTGELFF
TRBV5-1 | CASSWTGGFGANVLTF
TRBV6-5 | CASSYTGQQDLDEQYF
TRBV6-2/TRBV6-3 | CASSYSKMAEAGGPLSGNEQFF
TRBV18 | CASSPPTGSGDDNEQFF
TRBV19 | CASSTTGAGQPQHF
TRBV28 | CASSLFAHYNEQFF
TRBV12-3/TRBV12-4 | CASNLAGPNTGELFF
TRBV7-9 | CASSLPQGSGELFF
TRBV6-2/TRBV6-3 | CASSYARSSYEQYF
TRBV7-6 | CASSATTSPYEQYF
TRBV28 | CASSSAGTGGAGYGYTF
TRBV30 | CALDGISGNTIYF
TRBV7-8 | CASSFGNRGGETQYF
TRBV20-1 | CSAIPGLEEAGELFF
TRBV15 | CATGPGTSGRANTGELFF
TRBV6-1 | CASSRPGPKAFF
TRBV6-5 | CASSYSKETTYEQYF
TRBV28 | CASSLTGNHQPQHF
TRBV7-9 | CASSLGVWGWNEQFF
TRBV7-8 | CASSLGPSGYDIQYF
TRBV18 | CASSPQLTLGYEQYF
TRBV11-2 | CASSTYRGRVTEAFF
TRBV11-2 | CASSSIVGGRTEAFF
TRBV6-1 | CASHHDGKDTQYF
TRBV12-3/TRBV12-4 | CASSYFWEGTDTQYF